Listed here is a single T cell receptor beta chain. Its antigen is not identified. The CDR3 is made up of 10 amino acids. Germline V gene lookup returns CDR1 SNHLY and CDR2 FYNNEI. The V and J ends lost 2 bases and 6 bases respectively, with 1 base between them. The table came from immunoSEQ multiplex PCR; TCRdb's copy has only in-frame clones and leaves some out. In the table there are some 150,000 clones, roughly 80% of which are singletons. This entry belongs to a study of T cell responses to AZD1222 COVID-19 vaccine. Points from the study as a whole: Repertoire collection took place solely once the T cell response had peaked. Among AZD1222 vaccinees, only five or six were seropositive at baseline.

V gene TRBV2 combines with J gene TRBJ2-5; no firm D call. The receptor comes from an adult in good health. Specimen: peripheral blood, collected on day 0 of MenACWY control vaccination. The CDR3 is CASSEKTQYF. The CDR3 DNA sequence: TGTGCCAGCAGTGAAAAGACCCAGTACTTC.